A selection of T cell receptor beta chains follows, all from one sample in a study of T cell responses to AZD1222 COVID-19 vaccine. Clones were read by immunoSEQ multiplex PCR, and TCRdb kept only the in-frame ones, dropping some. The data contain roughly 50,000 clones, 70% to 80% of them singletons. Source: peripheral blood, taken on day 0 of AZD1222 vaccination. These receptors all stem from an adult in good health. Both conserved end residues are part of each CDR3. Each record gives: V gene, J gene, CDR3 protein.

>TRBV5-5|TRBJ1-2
CASSRLFRDRIANYGYTF
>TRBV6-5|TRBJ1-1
CASRPTGDSTEAFF
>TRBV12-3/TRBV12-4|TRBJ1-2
CASSPGAWGYTF
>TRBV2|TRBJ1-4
CASRFQTNEKLFF
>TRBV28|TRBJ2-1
CASRGSAIDRGEQFF
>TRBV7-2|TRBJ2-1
CASSFKARDEQFF
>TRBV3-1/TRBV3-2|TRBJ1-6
CASSQEITDREPDSPLHF
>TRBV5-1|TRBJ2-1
CASSSAGTSGIMNEQFF
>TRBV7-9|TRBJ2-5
CASSLLAGGQETQYF
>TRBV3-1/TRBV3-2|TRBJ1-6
CASSLTGGESPLHF
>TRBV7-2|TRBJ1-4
CASSPGHSTNEKLFF
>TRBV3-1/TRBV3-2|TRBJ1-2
CASSSGQGFYGYTF
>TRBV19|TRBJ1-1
CASMEGGDDGTEAFF
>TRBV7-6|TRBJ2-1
CASSLAVSPSNEQFF
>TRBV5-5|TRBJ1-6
CASSSQGEILNSPLHF
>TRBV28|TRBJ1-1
CASSLEGRGVTEAFF
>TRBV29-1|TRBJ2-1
CSVESLGSSSYNEQFF
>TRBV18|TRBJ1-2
CASSPADGYGYTF
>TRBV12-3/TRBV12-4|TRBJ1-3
CASSPTGNTIYF
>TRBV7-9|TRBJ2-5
CASSPRGARETQYF
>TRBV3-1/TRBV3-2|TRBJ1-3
CASSPSGTVPGNTIYF
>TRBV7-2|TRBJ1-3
CASSPQQMAGNTIYF
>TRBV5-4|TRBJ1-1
CASSSPSRARTEAFF
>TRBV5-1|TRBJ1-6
CASSSEGGTNSPLHF
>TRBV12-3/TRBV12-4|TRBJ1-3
CAQLGFGNTIYF
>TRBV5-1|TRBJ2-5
CASSDAVQETQYF
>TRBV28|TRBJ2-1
CASSLGTSGSGGNEQFF
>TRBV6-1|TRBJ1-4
CASSEAQYGSGMLEKLFF
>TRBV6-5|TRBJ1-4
CASSYSRGGDEKLFF
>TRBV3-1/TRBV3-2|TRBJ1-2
CASSQDQGRYGYTF
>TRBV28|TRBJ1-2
CASNAGATGAYGYTF
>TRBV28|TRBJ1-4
CASRLLRGQNEKLFF
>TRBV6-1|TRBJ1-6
CASSDRTGGKSPLHF
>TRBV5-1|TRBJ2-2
CASSPSISTGELFF
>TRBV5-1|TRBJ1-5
CASRDADGQPQHF
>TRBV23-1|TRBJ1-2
CASSQSKTGPENYGYTF
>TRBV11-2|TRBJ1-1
CASSQVRNTEAFF
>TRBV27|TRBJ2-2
CASSLFGLAGNTGELFF
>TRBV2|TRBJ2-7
CASSPATGALVGEQYF
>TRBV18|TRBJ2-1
CASSPHGQETYNEQFF
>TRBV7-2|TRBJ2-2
CASSPRGAGESNGELFF
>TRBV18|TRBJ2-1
CASSPIQEEQFF